The 30 T cell receptor beta chains below come from one sample, sequenced in a study of vaccination and CD4 T cells after COVID-19. The Oncomine TCR Beta short-read assay sequenced DNA from cultured CD4+ T cells. MiXCR, run by TCRdb on the PCR reads, gives a single entry per CDR3 protein. The sample holds about 19,000 distinct CDR3 sequences, 55% seen once. Treatment given: approximately 10-day PBMC culture with coronavirus spike peptide pools or control peptides (ViraFEST assay). Their antigens remain unidentified. The sample was CD4+ T cells from blood, cultured in vitro. The receptors here all came from a human donor who had recovered from COVID-19.

There are a few counts of this clonotype. The CDR3 sequence: CASSLSSRIGQPQHF. Here the CDR3 DNA reads TGTGCCAGCAGTTTATCGTCCAGGATAGGGCAGCCCCAGCATTTT. The rearrangement joins TRBV27 to TRBJ1-5, with no clear D. Germline CDR1 reads MNHEY; CDR2 reads SMNVEV (reference sequence). V shed 0 bases and J shed 7 bases, with 13 bases lying between them. CDR3 length: 15 residues.

CDR3 nucleotides: TGTGCCAGCAGTTTCACCGCTGGGACTAGAAGAACAGATACGCAGTATTTT. This translates into CASSFTAGTRRTDTQYF. This chain joins TRBV5-4 and TRBJ2-3; TRBD2 agrees at 8 bases. The CDR3 has 17 residues. With V trimmed by 5 bases and J by 3 bases, 14 bases remained unmatched. The germline gives CDR1 SGHNT, CDR2 YYREEE (reference sequence).

The V call is TRBV10-3, the J call TRBJ1-1; D unclear. Trimming stripped 3 bases from V and 8 bases from J, with 7 bases between. This CDR3 comprises 11 residues. CDR1 and CDR2 from the germline V gene are ENHRY and SYGVKD. Here the CDR3 DNA reads TGTGCCATCAGTGATTCTGGAGAAGCTTTCTTT. This codes for CAISDSGEAFF.

This chain connects TRBV20-1 to TRBJ2-7; 8 bases align to TRBD1. The CDR3 contains 15 residues. Trimming removed 2 bases from V and 5 bases from J; junction bases left unmatched: 11. Germline CDR1 and CDR2: DFQATT and SNEGSKA (reference sequence). Here the CDR3 reads CSARRQGTWVHEQYF. CDR3 nucleotide sequence: TGCAGTGCTAGAAGACAGGGGACGTGGGTCCACGAGCAGTACTTC.

This clonotype occurred a few times. The chain is built from TRBV7-6 and TRBJ1-5; D perhaps matches TRBD1 (5 bases). Trimming left V 5 bases short and J 2 bases short, with 13 bases between. The CDR3 is 15 amino acids. Germline V gene data show CDR1 as SGHVS and CDR2 as FNYEAQ. The CDR3 here is CASSRRGERNQPQHF. The DNA for the CDR3 is TGTGCCAGCAGCCGGCGGGGGGAACGCAATCAGCCCCAGCATTTT.

This sequence joins TRBV10-3 and TRBJ2-7; TRBD2 matches 10 bases. The length of the CDR3 is 13 residues. The V segment lost 10 bases and the J segment 1 base; nucleotides outside the gene matches: 4. Germline lookup yields CDR1 ENHRY and CDR2 SYGVKD. CDR3 protein: CATLLAGSYEQYF. For the CDR3, the DNA is TGTGCCACCCTACTAGCGGGATCCTACGAGCAGTACTTC.

There are a few counts of this clonotype. The chain joins TRBV19 to TRBJ1-5; 12 bases match TRBD1. The CDR3 covers 16 residues. V lost 6 bases and J lost 1; bases outside the gene matches: 4. The germline V gene has CDR1 LNHDA and CDR2 SQIVND (reference sequence). This CDR3 is CASSRDRGRSNQPQHF. As DNA, the CDR3 is TGTGCCAGTAGCCGGGACAGGGGGCGAAGCAATCAGCCCCAGCATTTT.

The chain recombines TRBV6-1 with TRBJ1-6; 7 bases line up with TRBD1. The CDR3 consists of 14 residues. V lost 7 bases and J lost 7; bases outside the gene matches: 7. The germline gives CDR1 MNHNS, CDR2 SASEGT. CDR3 coding DNA: TGTGCCAGCACCGAGACAGGGCTAAATTCACCCCTCCACTTT. This translates into CASTETGLNSPLHF.

This clonotype showed up just a few times. The gene calls are TRBV15 and TRBJ2-2; D gene ambiguous. The CDR3 length is 14 residues. V was trimmed by 0 bases and J by 6 bases, leaving 8 bases between them. CDR1 is LNHNV and CDR2 is YYDKDF in the germline V gene (reference sequence). As DNA, the CDR3 is TGTGCCACCAGCAGAGATCGTGTCGCCGGGGAGCTGTTTTTT. It specifies CATSRDRVAGELFF.

The CDR3 bases are TGTGCCAGCAGCATTTGGGGTAGAGAGGACACAGATACGCAGTATTTT. Encoded protein: CASSIWGREDTDTQYF. The V and J genes are TRBV7-9 and TRBJ2-3; D gene ambiguous. Germline assignment: CDR1 SEHNR and CDR2 FQNEAQ (reference sequence). The CDR3 spans 16 residues. The V and J ends lost 5 bases and 2 bases respectively, with 17 bases between them.

This clonotype appeared a few times. The CDR3 protein is CASSILGGNTGELFF. The CDR3 DNA sequence: TGTGCCAGTAGTATTCTTGGCGGTAACACCGGGGAGCTGTTTTTT. The J gene is TRBJ2-2, the V gene TRBV19; no clear D. This CDR3 spans 15 amino acids. Between the trimmed V and J ends, which lost 3 bases and 2 bases, there was a span of 10 bases. Germline V CDR1 and CDR2: LNHDA, SQIVND (reference sequence).

The CDR3 is CASSDSYRFFTGELFF. CDR3 DNA sequence: TGTGCCAGCAGTGACAGCTACAGGTTTTTCACCGGGGAGCTGTTTTTT. The gene calls are TRBV6-4 and TRBJ2-2; the D gene is possibly TRBD1 (5 bases). Trimming took 2 bases from V and 4 from J, leaving 14 bases between them. The germline V gene encodes CDR1 MRHNA and CDR2 SNTAGT. The CDR3 runs to 16 residues.

The chain combines TRBV20-1 with TRBJ2-1, with 8 bases fitting TRBD2. J gave up 7 bases and V 2 bases, and 13 bases lay outside the gene matches. The germline V gene encodes CDR1 DFQATT and CDR2 SNEGSKA (reference sequence). The CDR3 loop spans 16 amino acids. CDR3 DNA: TGCAGTGCTAGAAATCCCTCCGGGACTAGTATGAATGAGCAGTTCTTC. This encodes CSARNPSGTSMNEQFF.

The chain employs TRBV7-9 and TRBJ1-2, with a weak D call TRBD1 (6 bases). V lost 7 bases and J 4 bases, leaving 19 bases between the germline ends. Germline V lookup: CDR1 SEHNR, CDR2 FQNEAQ (reference sequence). This CDR3 has 15 amino acids. The CDR3 DNA is TGTGCCAGCACCCCTCCGGGCGGGGGGGCCTATGGCTACACCTTC. This encodes CASTPPGGGAYGYTF.

The chain has TRBV12-3 or TRBV12-4 and TRBJ2-1, with D uncertain. V was shortened by 0 bases and J by 3 bases, with 12 bases between the two germline ends. This CDR3 is built from 16 residues. CDR3 in DNA: TGTGCCAGCAGTTTAGCGCCTAACCCCTACTACAATGAGCAGTTCTTC. It codes for CASSLAPNPYYNEQFF.

This clonotype was detected a few times. The chain joins TRBV30 to TRBJ1-1, with TRBD1 as a possible D gene (5 bases). CDR1 is GTSNPN, CDR2 SVGIG, per germline (reference sequence). V was clipped by 2 bases and J by 6 bases, with 10 bases between them. This CDR3 has 12 amino acids. The chain's CDR3 is CAWSKGIAEAFF. DNA for the CDR3: TGTGCCTGGAGTAAGGGGATCGCTGAAGCTTTCTTT.

This chain joins TRBV3-1 and TRBJ2-7, with 10 bases matching TRBD1. This CDR3 region has 14 residues. Germline trimming cut 7 bases from V and 5 bases from J; bases unmatched to any gene: 8. From germline, CDR1 is LGHDT and CDR2 YNNKEL (reference sequence). CDR3 DNA sequence: TGTGCCAGCAACCAGGGGGACAGGGGCCACGAGCAGTACTTC. Translating gives CASNQGDRGHEQYF.

CDR3 sequence reads: CASSQDLARAREKLFF. Written as DNA, the CDR3 is TGCGCCAGCAGCCAAGATCTTGCCAGGGCACGGGAAAAACTGTTTTTT. The chain has TRBV4-3 and TRBJ1-4, with D possibly matching TRBD1 (5 bases). Germline assignment: CDR1 LGHNA and CDR2 YSLEER. Trimming cost V 0 bases and J 8 bases, with 16 bases left between them. There are 16 residues in the CDR3.

This clonotype was counted only a few times. The V call is TRBV6-2 or TRBV6-3, the J call TRBJ2-1; D possibly corresponds to TRBD2 (6 bases). V lost 1 base to trimming and J lost 6 bases, with 16 bases between them. Looked up from germline, CDR1 is MNHEY and CDR2 is SVGEGT. CDR3 length equals 16 residues. The CDR3 reads CASSYWVGSISNEQFF. As DNA, the CDR3 is TGTGCCAGCAGTTACTGGGTCGGGAGCATCAGCAATGAGCAGTTCTTC.

The genes are TRBV10-2 and TRBJ1-5; TRBD1 is a possible D gene (5 bases). Germline CDR1 is WSHSY and CDR2 is SAAADI. This CDR3 region has 14 residues. Trimming stripped 6 bases from V and 3 bases from J, with 12 bases between. The CDR3 nucleotides read TGCGCCAGCAGCCCGACAGCACTCAATCAGCCCCAGCATTTT. Amino acid sequence: CASSPTALNQPQHF.

A few counts support this clonotype. This chain connects TRBV6-1 to TRBJ1-1, with D maybe TRBD1 (6 bases). Trimming shortened V by 0 bases and J by 1 base, and 15 bases separated the two germline ends. This CDR3 has 17 amino acids. CDR1 and CDR2 from the germline V gene are MNHNS and SASEGT. In DNA, the CDR3 is TGTGCCAGCAGTGAAGCCGCCGGGACAATCCGGAACACTGAAGCTTTCTTT. This gives the protein CASSEAAGTIRNTEAFF.

The chain combines TRBV7-3 with TRBJ2-3; D is undetermined. Germline CDR1 reads SGHTA; CDR2 reads FQGTGA. Trimming shortened V by 1 base and J by 2 bases, and 13 bases separated the two germline ends. This CDR3 comprises 16 residues. CDR3 residues: CASSLNGRGDTDTQYF. CDR3 DNA: TGTGCCAGCAGCTTAAACGGGCGCGGAGACACAGATACGCAGTATTTT.

The chain combines TRBV4-2 with TRBJ1-6; D ambiguous. Germline CDR1 is LGHNA and CDR2 is YNFKEQ. V was pared by 0 bases and J by 11 bases, with 8 bases between. The CDR3 runs 13 residues. CDR3: CASSQESVPPLHF. As DNA, the CDR3 is TGTGCCAGCAGCCAAGAATCCGTGCCACCCCTCCACTTT.

This clonotype was recorded once. The chain combines TRBV29-1 with TRBJ2-5, with TRBD1 as a possible D gene (6 bases). This CDR3 spans 13 amino acids. With 7 bases removed from V and 0 bases from J, the gap between germline ends came to 12 bases. Looked up from germline, CDR1 is SQVTM and CDR2 is ANQGSEA. The CDR3 nucleotides read TGCAGCGCCTTACAGGGCTACCAAGAGACCCAGTACTTC. The encoded protein is CSALQGYQETQYF.

V is TRBV6-2 or TRBV6-3 and J is TRBJ2-3; D perhaps matches TRBD2 (6 bases). Germline lookup yields CDR1 MNHEY and CDR2 SVGEGT. The CDR3 covers 17 residues. Trimming cost V 2 bases and J 0 bases, with 15 bases left between them. The CDR3 coding sequence is TGTGCCAGCAGTTACGTCCGTGGTAGCGGAAGCACAGATACGCAGTATTTT. It translates to CASSYVRGSGSTDTQYF.

This clonotype was counted once. The chain carries TRBV19 and TRBJ2-7, with 9 bases that match TRBD1. CDR1 is LNHDA and CDR2 is SQIVND in the germline V gene (reference sequence). The ends lost 3 bases at V and 4 bases at J; junction bases unmatched: 10. CDR3 length equals 16 residues. CDR3 coding DNA: TGTGCCAGTAGTATCGGGGGGACAGGGCGCTGGTACGAGCAGTACTTC. Encoded protein: CASSIGGTGRWYEQYF.

The chain recombines TRBV7-9 with TRBJ1-2; D call uncertain. The CDR3 length is 15 residues. Trimming cost V 0 bases and J 4 bases, with 12 bases left between them. CDR1 and CDR2 (germline): SEHNR, FQNEAQ (reference sequence). The CDR3, as DNA: TGTGCCAGCAGCTTAGCGAGTCTAGGGAGCTATGGCTACACCTTC. Its translation: CASSLASLGSYGYTF.

The V call is TRBV12-3 or TRBV12-4, the J call TRBJ2-1; 7 bases fit TRBD2. Trimming took 0 bases from V and 7 from J; bases not matched to a gene: 3. This CDR3 region has 14 residues. The CDR3 sequence: CASSLAGGGNEQFF. The CDR3 region has the DNA TGTGCCAGCAGTTTAGCGGGGGGAGGGAATGAGCAGTTCTTC.

This chain joins TRBV3-1 and TRBJ2-4; D might be TRBD2 (6 bases). This CDR3 contains 14 residues. Between the trimmed V and J ends, which lost 4 bases and 6 bases, there was a span of 13 bases. CDR1 is LGHDT and CDR2 is YNNKEL in the germline V gene (reference sequence). In nucleotides, the CDR3 is TGTGCCAGCAGCCTCCCCTCGGAGGGAAACATTCAGTACTTC. Its translation is CASSLPSEGNIQYF.

This clonotype occurred a few times. This chain joins TRBV24-1 and TRBJ2-1; D unresolved. The CDR3 sequence is 13 residues long. Trimming pared 3 bases from V and 7 bases from J, leaving 9 bases between. The V gene's germline CDR1 is KGHDR and CDR2 SFDVKD. The CDR3 nucleotides read TGTGCCACCAGTGATACCTACAGAAATGAGCAGTTCTTC. Amino acids: CATSDTYRNEQFF.